This T cell receptor (beta chain) stems from a study of blood T cells in healthy people across ages. Broader study findings: Greater diversity and more naive CD4+ cells were seen in long-lived donors than in aged donors. Roughly linearly, TCR beta diversity per million T cells fell as age increased.

A J-beta primer mix and a sample-barcoded 5' primer were used in a second PCR of about 7 to 12 cycles. TCRdb reprocessed the 5' RACE reads with MiXCR, giving one entry per CDR3 protein. This table holds around 940,000 distinct CDR3 sequences, 45% to 60% found once. Donors were systemically healthy Caucasian individuals from Russia aged roughly 6 to 100 years. RNA extraction gave at least 6 micrograms of total RNA per sample. To note about this clonotype: The antigen remains undetermined.

With 6 bases clipped from V and 2 bases from J, the junction kept 6 bases outside the gene matches. CDR3 length: 14 amino acids. Germline CDR1 is SNHLY and CDR2 is FYNNEI. The chain has TRBV2 and TRBJ2-7; 8 nucleotides match TRBD1. The receptor was derived from a woman aged 60-75 years in good health. Sequencing used blood. For the CDR3, the DNA is TGTGCCAGCAGGACGGGACAGGCGACCTACGAGCAGTACTTC. This encodes CASRTGQATYEQYF.